These 21 T cell receptor beta chains were all obtained from the same sample, sequenced in a study of cytomegalovirus exposure and HLA in healthy donors. The PCR made use of 60 Vbeta and 13 Jbeta primers. Using immunoSEQ multiplex PCR, the repertoire was profiled, and TCRdb retains in-frame clones only, with some absent. The sample has roughly 190,000 clones, approximately 84% seen once. The source material was PBMCs. These TCRs come from a female donor in good health and CMV-seronegative.

This clone has only a few counts. The sample contains more than one DNA sequence encoding this CDR3. The chain combines TRBV5-1 with TRBJ2-2; 9 bases align to TRBD1. The CDR3 totals 14 residues. Germline V gene data show CDR1 as SGHRS and CDR2 as YFSETQ. V trimming: 4 bases; J trimming: 4 bases; junction bases outside the gene matches: 2. DNA for the CDR3: TGCGCCAGCAGCAGGACAGGGGCCACCGGGGAGCTGTTTTTT. Residues: CASSRTGATGELFF.

The chain recombines TRBV5-8 with TRBJ1-3; 8 positions match TRBD1. Germline V gene data show CDR1 as SGHTS and CDR2 as YDEGEE. J lost 0 bases, V lost 6 bases, and 5 bases had no gene match. The CDR3 consists of 15 residues. CDR3 residues: CASKEDRASGNTIYF. CDR3 nucleotide sequence: TGTGCCAGCAAGGAGGACAGGGCCTCTGGAAACACCATATATTTT. The full variable domain, rest sourced from reference TRBV5-8 and TRBJ1-3, is EAGVTQSPTHLIKTRGQQATLRCSPISGHTSVYWYQQALGLGLQFLLWYDEGEERNRGNFPPRFSGRQFPNYSSELNVNALELEDSALYLCASKEDRASGNTIYFGEGSWLTVV.

This clone was detected a few times. The chain links TRBV6-5 to TRBJ2-7; TRBD1 matches at 8 bases. This CDR3 region has 15 residues. V dropped 6 bases and J dropped 2; count of bases not matched to a gene: 9. Germline CDR1 and CDR2: MNHEY and SVGAGI. CDR3 in DNA: TGTGCCAGCAGAAGGGGGCGGGGACAGGCCTACGAGCAGTACTTC. Translating gives CASRRGRGQAYEQYF.

Comment on this clone: An end of the junction differs from the germline gene, which may be a read error. The sample holds other DNA sequences that translate to the same CDR3. The rearrangement joins TRBV6-1 to TRBJ1-6, with TRBD1 as a possible D gene (5 bases). CDR3 length: 16 amino acids. CDR1 and CDR2 (germline): MNHNS, SASEGT. CDR3 bases: TGTGCCAGTAGTGAATATGACAGCTCCTATAATTCACCCCTCCACTTT. Translated: CASSEYDSSYNSPLHF.

The chain joins TRBV7-8 to TRBJ2-7; 7 positions agree with TRBD2. Losses at the gene ends were 1 base for V and 4 bases for J; bases not matched to a gene: 4. This CDR3 region has 14 residues. Germline lookup yields CDR1 SGHVS and CDR2 FQNEAQ. CDR3 in DNA: TGTGCCAGCAGCTTAGGCAGAGCGGGGTACGAGCAGTACTTC. Its protein product is CASSLGRAGYEQYF.

The chain carries TRBV27 and TRBJ1-4; D gene unclear. The CDR3 consists of 13 residues. Trimming removed 6 bases at V and 5 bases at J, with 10 bases between. CDR1 and CDR2 from the germline V gene are MNHEY and SMNVEV (reference sequence). The CDR3 is CASSPSRNEKLFF. In DNA, the CDR3 is TGTGCCAGCAGCCCCTCACGGAATGAAAAACTGTTTTTT.

V gene TRBV27 combines with J gene TRBJ1-5, with D perhaps TRBD1 (5 bases). CDR1 and CDR2 from the germline V gene are MNHEY and SMNVEV (reference sequence). This CDR3 region has 14 residues. Trimming pared 4 bases from V and 3 bases from J, leaving 10 bases between. The CDR3 DNA follows: TGTGCCAGCAGTTCCCCAGGGAACAATCAGCCCCAGCATTTT. Protein: CASSSPGNNQPQHF.

J is TRBJ2-2 and V is TRBV15; maybe TRBD1 (5 bases). The CDR3 totals 17 residues. V lost 1 base to trimming and J lost 6 bases, with 18 bases between them. Germline V CDR1 and CDR2: LNHNV, YYDKDF (reference sequence). The CDR3 DNA reads as TGTGCCACCAGCAGAGGTGATTCGGACATTAAGGCCGGGGAGCTGTTTTTT. Translated, it gives CATSRGDSDIKAGELFF. The full variable domain, completed using reference TRBV15 and TRBJ2-2, is DAMVIQNPRYQVTQFGKPVTLSCSQTLNHNVMYWYQQKSSQAPKLLFHYYDKDFNNEADTPDNFQSRRPNTSFCFLDIRSPGLGDTAMYLCATSRGDSDIKAGELFFGEGSRLTVL.

The J gene is TRBJ1-1, the V gene TRBV19; D not resolved. V dropped 0 bases and J dropped 1 base, with 6 bases sitting between them. The germline V gene encodes CDR1 LNHDA and CDR2 SQIVND (reference sequence). The CDR3 is 14 amino acids. For the CDR3, the DNA is TGTGCCAGTAGTATAGACACTCCGAACACTGAAGCTTTCTTT. As protein: CASSIDTPNTEAFF.

The chain joins TRBV5-6 to TRBJ2-4, with D maybe TRBD1 (6 bases). This CDR3 region has 14 residues. V was trimmed by 2 bases and J by 7 bases, leaving 13 bases between them. Germline CDR1 SGHDT, CDR2 YYEEEE. The CDR3 DNA reads TGTGCCAGCAGCTTTCCGGGACATGTGAACATTCAGTACTTC. Encoded protein: CASSFPGHVNIQYF. The full variable domain, rest sourced from reference TRBV5-6 and TRBJ2-4, is DAGVTQSPTHLIKTRGQQVTLRCSPKSGHDTVSWYQQALGQGPQFIFQYYEEEERQRGNFPDRFSGHQFPNYSSELNVNALLLGDSALYLCASSFPGHVNIQYFGAGTRLSVL.

This chain joins TRBV4-1 and TRBJ1-2, with TRBD1 as a possible D gene (6 bases). The CDR3 consists of 15 residues. CDR1 MGHRA and CDR2 YSYEKL come from the germline V gene. Trimming took 1 base from V and 8 from J, leaving 17 bases between them. CDR3: CASSQGTGLSNGYTF. CDR3 sequence (DNA): TGCGCCAGCAGCCAAGGAACAGGGTTATCAAACGGCTACACCTTC.

The DNA of the CDR3 is TGTGCCATCAGTGAGTCGGACGGGAATGAAGCTTTCTTT. Amino acid sequence: CAISESDGNEAFF. The genes are TRBV10-3 and TRBJ1-1, with D uncertain. This CDR3 region has 13 residues. From germline, CDR1 is ENHRY and CDR2 SYGVKD. Trimming shortened V by 0 bases and J by 7 bases, and 9 bases separated the two germline ends.

About this clone: Different DNA sequences within this sample yield the same CDR3. The chain carries TRBV9 and TRBJ2-1; 8 bases line up with TRBD2. This CDR3 has 15 amino acids. The trim removed 0 bases at V and 2 bases at J, leaving 1 base unmatched. The germline V gene has CDR1 SGDLS and CDR2 YYNGEE. CDR3 sequence: CASSVVSGTYNEQFF. For the CDR3, the DNA is TGTGCCAGCAGCGTAGTTAGCGGGACCTACAATGAGCAGTTCTTC.

This chain links TRBV30 with TRBJ2-4; 8 bases match TRBD2. Germline V gene sequence: CDR1 GTSNPN, CDR2 SVGIG (reference sequence). The CDR3 is made up of 13 amino acids. V gave up 0 bases and J gave up 12 bases; unmatched junction bases: 7. The CDR3 spells CAWSVVGRAAQYF. The CDR3 coding sequence is TGTGCCTGGAGTGTCGTCGGGAGGGCCGCTCAGTACTTC.

The DNA for the CDR3 is TGCAGCGTTGAGGCACGTACTACCGATGGCTACACCTTC. This codes for CSVEARTTDGYTF. The chain carries TRBV29-1 and TRBJ1-2; no reliable D call. CDR1 and CDR2 (germline): SQVTM, ANQGSEA. V was shortened by 3 bases and J by 6 bases, with 14 bases between the two germline ends. This CDR3 contains 13 residues.

The V gene is TRBV19, the J gene TRBJ1-1; a possible D gene is TRBD1 (5 bases). The CDR3 has 15 amino acids. Germline lookup yields CDR1 LNHDA and CDR2 SQIVND (reference sequence). Deletions cut 3 bases from V and 8 bases from J, with 19 bases between. Written as DNA, the CDR3 is TGTGCCAGTAGTATTGATTACGGCGGGGCGGGAGAAGCTTTCTTT. As protein: CASSIDYGGAGEAFF.

This clone was found a few times. The rearrangement joins TRBV7-2 to TRBJ2-3, with TRBD2 identical over 7 bases. The junction had 5 bases not matched to a gene; V was cut back by 0 bases and J by 5 bases. This CDR3 has 15 amino acids. Germline CDR1 SGHTA, CDR2 FQGNSA. CDR3 amino acids: CASSLAGGPEDTQYF. The CDR3 DNA reads TGTGCCAGCAGCTTAGCGGGAGGGCCAGAAGATACGCAGTATTTT.

The chain employs TRBV15 and TRBJ2-5; D is unresolved. V gave up 3 bases and J gave up 5 bases, with 10 bases separating them. Germline V gene lookup returns CDR1 LNHNV and CDR2 YYDKDF (reference sequence). The CDR3 contains 13 residues. CDR3 nucleotides: TGTGCCACCAGCAGCAATGGGCCGGAGACCCAGTACTTC. Translating gives CATSSNGPETQYF.

The gene calls are TRBV28 and TRBJ2-5, with D unresolved. Germline V lookup: CDR1 MDHEN, CDR2 SYDVKM. The CDR3 spans 15 residues. The V end lost 4 bases, the J end lost 2 bases, and 14 bases lay between the germline ends. The CDR3, as DNA: TGTGCCAGCAGTTCCCGGTCCCACGTTCAAGAGACCCAGTACTTC. Translation: CASSSRSHVQETQYF.

In this sample, this clone turned up a few times. The chain carries TRBV6-1 and TRBJ1-5, with 9 bases that match TRBD1. The CDR3 has 15 residues. Germline V lookup: CDR1 MNHNS, CDR2 SASEGT. V lost 6 bases to trimming and J lost 7 bases; unmatched junction nucleotides: 10. The CDR3 loop reads CASRDNRGQGQPQHF. The CDR3 DNA is TGTGCCAGCAGAGACAACAGGGGGCAAGGACAGCCCCAGCATTTT.

This clone showed up just a few times. The rearrangement links TRBV9 to TRBJ2-2, with TRBD2 matching 13 bases. Trimming took 2 bases from V and 6 from J; bases not matched to a gene: 7. The CDR3 consists of 17 residues. The germline gives CDR1 SGDLS, CDR2 YYNGEE. The chain's CDR3 is CASSVGLAGVEAGELFF. CDR3 nucleotide sequence: TGTGCCAGCAGCGTTGGACTAGCGGGGGTAGAGGCCGGGGAGCTGTTTTTT.